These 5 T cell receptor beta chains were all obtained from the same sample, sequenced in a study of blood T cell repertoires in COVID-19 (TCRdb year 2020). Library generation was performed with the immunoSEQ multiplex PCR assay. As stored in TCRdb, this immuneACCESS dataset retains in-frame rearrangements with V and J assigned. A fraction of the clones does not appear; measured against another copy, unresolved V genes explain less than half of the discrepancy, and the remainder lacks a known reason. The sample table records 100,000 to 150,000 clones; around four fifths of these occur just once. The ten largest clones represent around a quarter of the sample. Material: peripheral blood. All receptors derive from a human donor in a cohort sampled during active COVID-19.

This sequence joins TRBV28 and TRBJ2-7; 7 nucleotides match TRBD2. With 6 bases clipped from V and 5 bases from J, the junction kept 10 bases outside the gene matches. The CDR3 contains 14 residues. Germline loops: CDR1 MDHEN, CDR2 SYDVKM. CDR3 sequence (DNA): TGTGCCAGCAGAGGAGGACTAGAGATACACGAGCAGTACTTC. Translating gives CASRGGLEIHEQYF.

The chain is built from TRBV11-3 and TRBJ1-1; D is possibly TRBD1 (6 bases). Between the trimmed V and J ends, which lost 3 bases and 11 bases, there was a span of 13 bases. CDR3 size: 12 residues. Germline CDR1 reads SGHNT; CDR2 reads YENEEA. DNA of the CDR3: TGTGCCAGCAGCTTGGGGACATCTGGGGCTTTCTTT. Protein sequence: CASSLGTSGAFF.

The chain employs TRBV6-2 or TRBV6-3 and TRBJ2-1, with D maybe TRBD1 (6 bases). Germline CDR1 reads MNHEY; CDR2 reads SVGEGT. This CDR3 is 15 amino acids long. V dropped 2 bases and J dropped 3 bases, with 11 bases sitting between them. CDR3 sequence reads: CASSYGRGLYNEQFF. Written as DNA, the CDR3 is TGTGCCAGCAGTTACGGCAGGGGCCTCTACAATGAGCAGTTCTTC.

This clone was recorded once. CDR3 sequence (DNA): TGTGCCACCAGTGACACGACTAGCGGGAGTTACGAGCAGTACTTC. It yields the protein CATSDTTSGSYEQYF. J is TRBJ2-7 and V is TRBV24-1, with 12 nucleotides matching TRBD2. The CDR3 has 15 amino acids. Per germline, CDR1 KGHDR and CDR2 SFDVKD. V was pared by 4 bases and J by 4 bases, with 4 bases of the junction left unmatched.

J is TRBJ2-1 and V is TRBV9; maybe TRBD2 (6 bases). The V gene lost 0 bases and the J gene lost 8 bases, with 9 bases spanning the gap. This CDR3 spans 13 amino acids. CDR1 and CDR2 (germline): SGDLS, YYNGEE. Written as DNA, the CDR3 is TGTGCCAGCAGCGTAGCTCCGGGAGATGAGCAGTTCTTC. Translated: CASSVAPGDEQFF.